Detailed here is one TCR beta chain. Its antigen is currently not known. There are no base qualities to consult, and no much larger clone falls within one base. TCR CDR3 regions were amplified from genomic DNA by multiplex PCR using the deep immunoSEQ assay. Genomic DNA extracted from each cell subset was distributed evenly over all wells of several immunoSEQ 96-well plates, and each plate served as one replicate. Each replicate PCR for sorted subsets received around 210 ng genomic DNA, equal to roughly 30,000 T cell genomes. Purified libraries were measured with a Qubit 3.0 fluorometer, size-checked on a Bioanalyzer 2100, and measured again with the KAPA Library Quantification kit. A separate single-read 150-cycle Illumina NextSeq 550 flow cell was used to sequence each immunoSEQ 96-well plate. The authors processed their data as follows. Because the immunoSEQ output included only junctional sequences and no quality scores, the filtering could not be the same as the filtering used for full-length reads. Sequences were annotated with PyIR, a Python wrapper for IgBLAST v1.9, and V/J genes and CDR3 were assigned using IMGT germline references. Reads were filtered out if the reads had weak V/J assignments (E-value above 1e-6), no CDR3, stop codons, out-of-frame junctions, or ambiguous translated residues. V3J clonotypes were defined by identical inferred V gene, J gene, and CDR3 amino acid sequence. Percentage overlap between repertoires was calculated by dividing the number of shared unique clonotypes by the size of the smaller repertoire. Repertoire richness was assessed with RTK rarefaction, the Chao1 estimator, and Recon v2.1 estimates of unobserved clonotypes. Generation probabilities were computed with OLGA for all TCRbeta clonotypes obtained by the gDNA method from several donors. This immuneACCESS table, as held by TCRdb, lists in-frame sequences with V and J called but not all clones. Of the missing ones, under half trace to an unresolved V gene in checked studies; the others have no known cause. V and J calls and clone size come straight from that table; D and trimming were deduced from the DNA. For this sample the table gives 2 million to 2.5 million clones, of which 85% to 95% were detected only once. The ten largest clonotypes hold around 0.35% of the sample.

The data stem from a study of shared clonotypes between healthy human individuals (TCRdb year 2020). Broadly, across the study: The cohort comprised two women and three men aged 18 to 49 years. For each donor, three plates each were used for CD4 naive and CD4 memory, two plates were used for CD8 naive, and one plate was used for CD8 memory. Blood TCR repertoires of roughly 5 healthy adults were deeply sequenced to estimate repertoire size and the extent of clonotype sharing between individuals. To increase sequencing depth and limit assay-specific biases, TCR repertoire library preparation and sequencing were carried out by different laboratories using diverse techniques. Between about 0.8 and 9 billion PBMCs per donor were obtained by leukapheresis. Broader findings and caveats from the paper: Larger estimated clonotype richness was generally found for naive subsets than for memory subsets. Because the study included a small number of donors, the genetic and exposure-history diversity represented was limited. Higher generation probabilities were observed for clonotypes shared by all four sorted-subset donors than for non-shared clonotypes. Even with the large sequencing depth, rarefaction of the sorted-subset datasets indicated that sequencing was incomplete. Sharing across a few donors was observed for about 5% of naive CD4, 3% to 3.5% of naive CD8, roughly 2.4% of memory CD4, and roughly 0.4% of memory CD8 clonotypes. Sampling was limited to blood, and TCR repertoires in tissue likely differ from TCR repertoires in blood. Pairwise subsampling indicated that sequencing depth was expected to affect the degree of clonotype sharing among donors.

Clipping removes 0 bases from V and 0 bases from J, with 7 as the unmatched junction base count. The germline V gene (reference sequence) supplies CDR1 LNHNV and CDR2 YYDKDF. From its cysteine to its phenylalanine, the CDR3 spans 20 amino acids. CDR3 DNA only is kept here, 60 bases in frame from base 1. The donors were healthy, HIV-negative adults with no recently reported acute infections or vaccinations. Every donor was a Caucasian adult residing in Nashville, Tennessee, USA. Magnetic negative selection was used to enrich CD4+ T cells, after which naive cells were positively selected on CD45RA and the negative fraction became the memory subset. Blood was obtained by leukapheresis, after which PBMCs were separated by Ficoll-Histopaque density gradient centrifugation and cryopreserved in liquid nitrogen vapor phase. Analytical flow cytometry was used to check the purity and quantity of each magnetically sorted T cell population. Each sorted fraction had its genomic DNA isolated and then quantified by UV absorbance on a Nanodrop 2000c.

The sequence is built from TRBV15 and TRBJ2-1; 14 junctional bases match TRBD2. The sample was naive CD4+ T cells from PBMCs. This sample's cell subset or site label indicates: CD45RA+ positively selected. The receptor was isolated from a man between 18 and 35 years old in good health. Some clones in this sample may be carry-over from other donors' samples. The CDR3 reads as follows: CATSRERLAGGPRSYNEQFF. The sequenced DNA: TGTGCCACCAGCAGAGAGCGACTAGCGGGAGGGCCGCGCTCCTACAATGAGCAGTTCTTC.